A selection of T cell receptor beta chains follows, all from one sample in a study of CD8+ T cells in alopecia areata. Some clones are missing from TCRdb's copy, which holds only in-frame ones; the method was immunoSEQ multiplex PCR. The repertoire consists of over 150,000 clones, with over 50% occurring once and the leading ten covering approximately 15%. Sequenced material: CD4+ T cells sorted from blood, taken at week 0. These receptors came from a human donor with alopecia areata. The CDR3 runs from the conserved cysteine through the conserved F or W. The order of the fields is V gene, clone size, D gene, J gene, CDR3 DNA, CDR3 protein. A D gene is named only where the DNA matches it firmly. Part of the rows lack a size; the others show once, few, many or a class for expanded clones.

TRBV29-1	NA	NA	TRBJ1-1	TGCAGCGCAAGACAGCCCACCCTAATGAACACTGAAGCTTTCTTT	CSARQPTLMNTEAFF
TRBV29-1	few	NA	TRBJ2-1	TGCAGCGTGATGGCGGCAGTGGGTAATGAGCAGTTCTTC	CSVMAAVGNEQFF
TRBV5-1	few	NA	TRBJ2-2	TGCGCCAGCAGGGAAGCCGGGACGGCGGACACCGGGGAGCTGTTTTTT	CASREAGTADTGELFF
TRBV5-1	few	NA	TRBJ2-5	TGCGCCAGCAGCTTGGCTTTGCGCGGGGACCAAGAGACCCAGTACTTC	CASSLALRGDQETQYF
TRBV29-1	NA	NA	TRBJ1-1	TGCAGCGTTGTAGTGGTCGGGGAGAACACTGAAGCTTTCTTT	CSVVVVGENTEAFF
TRBV29-1	NA	NA	TRBJ1-2	TGCAGCGTTGCCGATGGCTACACCTTC	CSVADGYTF
TRBV30	NA	TRBD1	TRBJ2-7	TGTGCCTGGAACCCTCGACAGGGCCACGAGCAGTACTTC	CAWNPRQGHEQYF
TRBV4-1	NA	NA	TRBJ1-1	TGCGCCAGCAGCCAGAGGAGAGGACCGAACACTGAAGCTTTCTTT	CASSQRRGPNTEAFF
TRBV10-3	few	NA	TRBJ1-2	TGTGCCATCAGCCATGACAGCAACTATGGCTACACCTTC	CAISHDSNYGYTF
TRBV2	few	TRBD2	TRBJ2-5	TGTGCCAGCAGTCCACCGGCCGGGCTAGCGGGAGAGACCCAGTACTTC	CASSPPAGLAGETQYF
TRBV25-1	NA	NA	TRBJ2-7	TGTGCCAGCAGTGAAGGCCCCCAGCAAGACTCCTACGAGCAGTACTTC	CASSEGPQQDSYEQYF
TRBV2	once	NA	TRBJ2-7	TGTGCCAGCAGAGAACGACCATACGAGCAGTACTTC	CASRERPYEQYF
TRBV5-1	NA	TRBD1	TRBJ1-2	TGCGCCAGCACCATAGGACAGGCGAACTATGGCTACACCTTC	CASTIGQANYGYTF
TRBV29-1	NA	TRBD2	TRBJ2-3	TGCAGCGTACGGCGGACTAGCGGGGGGCCCCCAGATACGCAGTATTTT	CSVRRTSGGPPDTQYF
TRBV4-2	NA	TRBD2	TRBJ2-1	TGTGCCAGCAGCCAAGGGGAGGGGAATTTAGCGGGGGTGAGCAATGAGCAGTTCTTC	CASSQGEGNLAGVSNEQFF
TRBV4-1	NA	TRBD1	TRBJ1-5	TGCGCCAGCAGCCCACCGACAGGGGATCAGCCCCAGCATTTT	CASSPPTGDQPQHF
TRBV2	few	NA	TRBJ1-2	TGTGCCAGCAGCGGGGGACTCGGTGGCTACACCTTC	CASSGGLGGYTF
TRBV29-1	NA	NA	TRBJ2-1	TGCAGCGTTGACGCACGCTTTCATGAGCAGTTCTTC	CSVDARFHEQFF
TRBV19	few	TRBD1	TRBJ1-2	TGTGCCAGTAGCCCGACAGGGCCCTATGGCTACACCTTC	CASSPTGPYGYTF
TRBV7-4	NA	NA	TRBJ2-3	TGTGCCAGCAGCCTGGGCCACGCGGATACGCAGTATTTT	CASSLGHADTQYF
TRBV18	NA	TRBD1	TRBJ1-2	TGTGCCAGCTCACCCGGACAGGACTATGGCTACACCTTC	CASSPGQDYGYTF
TRBV18	few	NA	TRBJ1-2	TGTGCCAGCGCGGAGGGACAAGCGTATGGCTACACCTTC	CASAEGQAYGYTF
TRBV30	NA	TRBD1	TRBJ1-1	TGTGCCTGGAGGCCCCGGGGACAGGGGAACACTGAAGCTTTCTTT	CAWRPRGQGNTEAFF
TRBV30	few	TRBD1	TRBJ1-5	TGTGCCTGGAGTGAACCGGGACAGCAGTACCTCCAGCATTTT	CAWSEPGQQYLQHF
TRBV15	NA	NA	TRBJ2-7	TGTGCCACCAGCAGCCTACCGGGCTACGAGCAGTACTTC	CATSSLPGYEQYF
TRBV25-1	once	NA	TRBJ1-6	TGTGCCAGCAGTGAATACGGGGGGAATAATTCACCCCTCCACTTT	CASSEYGGNNSPLHF
TRBV7-9	NA	NA	TRBJ1-6	TGTGCCAGCAGCAGGACAGATTATTCACCCCTCCACTTT	CASSRTDYSPLHF
TRBV25-1	NA	NA	TRBJ1-2	TGTGCCAGCAGTCGGACGGACTATGGCTACACCTTC	CASSRTDYGYTF